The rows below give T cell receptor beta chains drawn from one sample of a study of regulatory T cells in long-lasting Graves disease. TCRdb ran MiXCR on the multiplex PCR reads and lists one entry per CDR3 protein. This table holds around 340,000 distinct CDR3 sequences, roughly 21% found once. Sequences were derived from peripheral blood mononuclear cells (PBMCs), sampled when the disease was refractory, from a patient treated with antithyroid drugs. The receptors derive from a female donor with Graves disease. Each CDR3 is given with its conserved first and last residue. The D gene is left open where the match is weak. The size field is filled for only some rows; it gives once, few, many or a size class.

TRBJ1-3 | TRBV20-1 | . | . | TGCAGTGCTAGAGATAGAAGAAACACCATATATTTT | CSARDRRNTIYF
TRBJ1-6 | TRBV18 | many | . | TGTGCCAGCTCACCACACGATAATTCACCCCTCCACTTT | CASSPHDNSPLHF
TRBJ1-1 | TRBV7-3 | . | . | TGTGCCAGCAGCTTAGGTCAACGGTCCACTGAAGCTTTCTTT | CASSLGQRSTEAFF
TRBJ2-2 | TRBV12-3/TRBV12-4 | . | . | TGTGCCAGCAGTCAAGACACAGGGTCGGGGGAGCTGTTTTTT | CASSQDTGSGELFF
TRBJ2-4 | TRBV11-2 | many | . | TGTGCCAGCAGCTTCTTAAAGCCCGGGACACGTCAGTACTTC | CASSFLKPGTRQYF
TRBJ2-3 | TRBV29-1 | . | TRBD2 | TGCAGCGTCCTACTAGCGAGCACAGATACGCAGTATTTT | CSVLLASTDTQYF
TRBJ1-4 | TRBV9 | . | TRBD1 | TGTGCCAGCAGCCTTGGACAGGGGGGGTCGACTAATGAAAAACTGTTTTTT | CASSLGQGGSTNEKLFF
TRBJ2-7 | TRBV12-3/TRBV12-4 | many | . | TGTGCCAGCAGCTCAGGGACCTACGAGCAGTACTTC | CASSSGTYEQYF
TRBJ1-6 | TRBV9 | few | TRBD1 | TGTGCCAGCAGCGAGGGACAGTCTAATTCACCCCTCCACTTT | CASSEGQSNSPLHF
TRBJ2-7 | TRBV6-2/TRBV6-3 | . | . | TGTGCCAGCAGTTACATCGGGGGATCCTACGAGCAGTACTTC | CASSYIGGSYEQYF
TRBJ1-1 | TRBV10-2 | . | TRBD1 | TGCGCCAGCAACAGACAGGGGAGGAACACTGAAGCTTTCTTT | CASNRQGRNTEAFF
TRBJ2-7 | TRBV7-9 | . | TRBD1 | TGTGCCAGCAGCTCAGGACAGGCGCTTCGTCACGAGCAGTACTTC | CASSSGQALRHEQYF
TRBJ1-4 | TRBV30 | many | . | TGTGCCTCGCCCTCCGGCGGGGGGGAAAAACTGTTTTTT | CASPSGGGEKLFF
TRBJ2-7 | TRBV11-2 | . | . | TGTGCCAGCAGCTTAGGCCCACGGAGCTCCTACGAGCAGTGCTTC | CASSLGPRSSYEQCF
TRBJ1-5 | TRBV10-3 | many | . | TGTGCCATCAGTGGAACGGTTCGGGATCAGCCCCAGCATTTT | CAISGTVRDQPQHF
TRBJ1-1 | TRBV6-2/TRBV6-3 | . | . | TGTGCCAGCAGACCGAGGGCAGGGCCAGAGGTCCTGAAAGCTTCCTTT | CASRPRAGPEVLKASF
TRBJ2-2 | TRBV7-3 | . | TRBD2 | TGTGCCAGCAGCTTGGGACTAGCGAGGTCCGGGGAGCTGTTTTTT | CASSLGLARSGELFF
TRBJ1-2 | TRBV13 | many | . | TGTGCCAGCAGCCGTACATACAGGGATAACTTTGGCTACACCTTC | CASSRTYRDNFGYTF
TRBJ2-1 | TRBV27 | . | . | TGTGCCAGCAGTTCGGGCCGCTCCTACAATGAGCAGTTCTTC | CASSSGRSYNEQFF
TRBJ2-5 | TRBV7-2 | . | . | TGTGCCAGCAGCTTTAAGGTTCAAGGGACCCAGTACTTC | CASSFKVQGTQYF
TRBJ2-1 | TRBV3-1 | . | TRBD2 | TGTGCCAGCAGCCAAGACGCCCCTAGCGGGAGGACCTACAATGAGCAGTTCTTC | CASSQDAPSGRTYNEQFF
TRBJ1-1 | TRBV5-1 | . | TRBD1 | TGCGCCAGCAGCTGGCACGCCGGACAGGGGGCGGGAATGAACACTGAAGCTTTCTTT | CASSWHAGQGAGMNTEAFF
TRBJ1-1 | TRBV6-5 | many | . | TGTGCCAGCAGTTATTTGGGGAACACTGAAGCTTTCTTT | CASSYLGNTEAFF
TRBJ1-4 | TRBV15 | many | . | TGTGCCACCAGCCGGACAGTAATTTCCGAAAAACTGTTTTTT | CATSRTVISEKLFF
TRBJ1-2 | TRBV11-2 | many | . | TGTGCCAGCAGCTTCGACAGCCTCGAAACCACCTTC | CASSFDSLETTF
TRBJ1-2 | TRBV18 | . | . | TGTGCCAGCTCACCAAACCCTGGAGGCTACACCTTC | CASSPNPGGYTF
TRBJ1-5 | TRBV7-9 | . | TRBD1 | TGTGCCAGCAGCCCAGGGGGGTATCAGCCCCAGCATTTT | CASSPGGYQPQHF
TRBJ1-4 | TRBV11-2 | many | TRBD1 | TGTGCCAGCAGCTCCCGGGACAGGGGTGAAAAACTGTTTTTT | CASSSRDRGEKLFF
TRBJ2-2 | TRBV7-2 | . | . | TGTGCCAGCGGAATAAACGGGGCGAACACCGGGGAGCTGTTTTTT | CASGINGANTGELFF
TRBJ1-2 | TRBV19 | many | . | TGTGCCAGTAGTAGTCAGAGGGAGCCTATTGGGACAGGCTACACCTTC | CASSSQREPIGTGYTF
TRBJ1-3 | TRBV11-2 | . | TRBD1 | TGTGCCAGCAGCCTAACAGGGGGCGAAGTCGGGACAGGAAACACCATATATTTT | CASSLTGGEVGTGNTIYF